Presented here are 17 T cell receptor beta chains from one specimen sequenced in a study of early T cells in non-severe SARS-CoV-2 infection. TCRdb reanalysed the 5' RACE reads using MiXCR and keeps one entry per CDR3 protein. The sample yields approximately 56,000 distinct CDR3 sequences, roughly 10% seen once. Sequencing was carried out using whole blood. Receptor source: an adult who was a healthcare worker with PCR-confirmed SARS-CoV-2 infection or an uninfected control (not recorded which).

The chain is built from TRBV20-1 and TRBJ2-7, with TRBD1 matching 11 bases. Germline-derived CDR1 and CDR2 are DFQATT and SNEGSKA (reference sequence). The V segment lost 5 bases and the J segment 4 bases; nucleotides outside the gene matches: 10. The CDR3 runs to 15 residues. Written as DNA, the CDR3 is TGCAGTGCTCGACCCCCGGGGACAGGGGGGTACGAGCAGTACTTC. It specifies CSARPPGTGGYEQYF.

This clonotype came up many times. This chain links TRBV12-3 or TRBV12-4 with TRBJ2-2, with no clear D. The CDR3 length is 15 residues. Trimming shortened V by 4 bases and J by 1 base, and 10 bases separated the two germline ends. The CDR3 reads CASSSPTLNTGELFF. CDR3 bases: TGTGCCAGCAGTTCCCCCACACTGAACACCGGGGAGCTGTTTTTT.

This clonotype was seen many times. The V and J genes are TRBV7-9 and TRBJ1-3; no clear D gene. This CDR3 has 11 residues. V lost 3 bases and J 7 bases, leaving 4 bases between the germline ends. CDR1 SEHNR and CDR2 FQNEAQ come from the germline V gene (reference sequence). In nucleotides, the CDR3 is TGTGCCAGCAGCTTTTCCAACACCATATATTTT. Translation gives CASSFSNTIYF.

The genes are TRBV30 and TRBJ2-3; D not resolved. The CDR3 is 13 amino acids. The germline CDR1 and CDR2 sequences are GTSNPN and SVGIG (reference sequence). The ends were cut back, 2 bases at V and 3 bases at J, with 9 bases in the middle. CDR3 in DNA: TGTGCCTGGAGTATTGCGCCAACAGATACGCAGTATTTT. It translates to CAWSIAPTDTQYF. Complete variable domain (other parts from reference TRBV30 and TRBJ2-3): SQTIHQWPATLVQPVGSPLSLECTVEGTSNPNLYWYRQAAGRGLQLLFYSVGIGQISSEVPQNLSASRPQDRQFILSSKKLLLSDSGFYLCAWSIAPTDTQYFGPGTRLTVL.

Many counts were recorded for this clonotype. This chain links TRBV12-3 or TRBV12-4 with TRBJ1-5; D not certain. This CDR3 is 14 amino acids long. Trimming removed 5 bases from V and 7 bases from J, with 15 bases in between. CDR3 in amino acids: CASSPAGWGQPQHF. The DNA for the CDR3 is TGTGCCAGCAGTCCCGCCGGGTGGGGACAGCCCCAGCATTTT.

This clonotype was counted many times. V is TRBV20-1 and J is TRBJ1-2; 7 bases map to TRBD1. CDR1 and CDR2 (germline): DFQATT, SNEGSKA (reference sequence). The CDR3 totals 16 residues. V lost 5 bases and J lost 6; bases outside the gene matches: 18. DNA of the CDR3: TGCAGTGCTGGACCGGGACAGCGTAATCCCTTAGATGGCTACACCTTC. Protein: CSAGPGQRNPLDGYTF.

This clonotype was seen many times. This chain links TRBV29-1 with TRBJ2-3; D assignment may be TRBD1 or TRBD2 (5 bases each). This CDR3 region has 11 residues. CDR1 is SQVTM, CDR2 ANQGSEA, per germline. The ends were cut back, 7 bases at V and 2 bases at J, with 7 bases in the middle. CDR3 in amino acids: CSGGNTDTQYF. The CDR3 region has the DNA TGCAGCGGGGGGAACACAGATACGCAGTATTTT.

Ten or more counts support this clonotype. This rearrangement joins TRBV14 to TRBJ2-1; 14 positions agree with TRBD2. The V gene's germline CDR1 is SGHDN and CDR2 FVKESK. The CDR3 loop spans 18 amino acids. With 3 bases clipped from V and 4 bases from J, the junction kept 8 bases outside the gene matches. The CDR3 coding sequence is TGTGCCAGCAGCCACCCCGGACTAGCGGGAGGAGGATACAATGAGCAGTTCTTC. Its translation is CASSHPGLAGGGYNEQFF.

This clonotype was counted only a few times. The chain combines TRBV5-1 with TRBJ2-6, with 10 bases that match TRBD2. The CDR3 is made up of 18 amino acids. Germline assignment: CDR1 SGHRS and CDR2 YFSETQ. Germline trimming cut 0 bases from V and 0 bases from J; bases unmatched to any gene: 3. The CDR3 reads CASSLVASGGSGANVLTF. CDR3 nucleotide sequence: TGCGCCAGCAGCTTGGTGGCTAGCGGGGGCTCTGGGGCCAACGTCCTGACTTTC.

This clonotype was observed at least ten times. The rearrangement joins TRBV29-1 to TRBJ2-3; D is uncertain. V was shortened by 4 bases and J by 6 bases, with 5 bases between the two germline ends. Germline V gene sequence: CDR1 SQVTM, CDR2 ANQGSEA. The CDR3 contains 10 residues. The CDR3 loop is CSVGADTQYF. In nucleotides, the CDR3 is TGCAGCGTTGGAGCGGATACGCAGTATTTT.

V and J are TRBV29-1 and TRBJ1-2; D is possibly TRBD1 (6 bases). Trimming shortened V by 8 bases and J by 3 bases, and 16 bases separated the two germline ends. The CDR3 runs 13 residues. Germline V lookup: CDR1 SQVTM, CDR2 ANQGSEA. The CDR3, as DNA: TGCAGCCCCAAAGGGCCAGGGGACTATGGCTACACCTTC. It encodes CSPKGPGDYGYTF.

The CDR3 DNA is TGTGCCAGCAGCCTACAGGGGGGGGATGATGAGCAGTTCTTC. This encodes CASSLQGGDDEQFF. The V call is TRBV7-2, the J call TRBJ2-1, with a possible D match to TRBD1 (8 bases). Trimming stripped 5 bases from V and 8 bases from J, with 16 bases between. This CDR3 contains 14 residues. Germline-derived CDR1 and CDR2 are SGHTA and FQGNSA.

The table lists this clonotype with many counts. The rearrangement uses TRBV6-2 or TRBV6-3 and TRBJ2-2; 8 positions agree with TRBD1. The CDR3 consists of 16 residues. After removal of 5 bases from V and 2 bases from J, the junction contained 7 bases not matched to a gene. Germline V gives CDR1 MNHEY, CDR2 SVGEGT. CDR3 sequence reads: CASSRTGTTNTGELFF. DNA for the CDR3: TGTGCCAGCAGTCGGACAGGGACAACCAACACCGGGGAGCTGTTTTTT.

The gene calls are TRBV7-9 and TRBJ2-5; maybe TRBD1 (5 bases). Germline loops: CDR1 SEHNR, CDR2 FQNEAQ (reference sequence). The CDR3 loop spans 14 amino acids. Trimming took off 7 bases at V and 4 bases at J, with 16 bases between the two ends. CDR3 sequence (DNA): TGTGCCAGCAACCCGACAGCTTTCCGAGAGACCCAGTACTTC. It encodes CASNPTAFRETQYF.

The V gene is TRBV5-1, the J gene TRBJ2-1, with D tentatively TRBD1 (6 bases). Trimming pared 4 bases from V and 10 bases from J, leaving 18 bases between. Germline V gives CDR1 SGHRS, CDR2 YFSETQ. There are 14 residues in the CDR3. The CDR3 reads CASSIGGSPFEQFF. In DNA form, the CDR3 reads TGCGCCAGCAGCATTGGGGGCTCCCCTTTCGAGCAGTTCTTC.

CDR3 DNA: TGTGCCAGCAGCCCTAGCGGCGGAAACATTCAGTACTTC. The encoded protein is CASSPSGGNIQYF. The chain employs TRBV12-3 or TRBV12-4 and TRBJ2-4; 7 nucleotides line up with TRBD2. This CDR3 contains 13 residues. The ends lost 6 bases at V and 6 bases at J; junction bases unmatched: 5.

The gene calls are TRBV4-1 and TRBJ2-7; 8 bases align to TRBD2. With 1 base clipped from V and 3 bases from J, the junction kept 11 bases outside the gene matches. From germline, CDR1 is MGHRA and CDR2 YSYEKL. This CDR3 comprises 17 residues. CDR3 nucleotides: TGCGCCAGCAGCCAAGTTGTCACAGCGGGGGTCCTCTACGAGCAGTACTTC. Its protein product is CASSQVVTAGVLYEQYF.